This paragraph reports one TCR beta chain. V shed 4 bases and J 6 bases; nucleotides not matched to a gene: 11. This CDR3 spans 15 amino acids. The V gene's germline CDR1 is SGHKS and CDR2 YYEKEE (reference sequence). Cohort 3 recovered donors had two negative PCRs, clearance, or symptom resolution. Sequencing was performed with immunoSEQ multiplex PCR; in TCRdb, only in-frame clones are kept and a portion is missing. In the table there are about 310,000 clones, approximately 88% of which are singletons. The data were obtained in a study of blood T cell repertoires in COVID-19. About the research overall: From the United States, Italy and Spain came samples of acute and convalescent COVID-19.

This rearrangement joins TRBV5-5 to TRBJ2-7; 9 bases fit TRBD1. The source of this sequence is a young woman who had recovered from COVID-19. What was sequenced was PBMCs or T cells enriched from blood (not recorded which). Here the CDR3 reads CASSIRTGVAGEQYF. Here the CDR3 DNA reads TGTGCCAGCAGCATACGGACAGGGGTCGCGGGCGAGCAGTACTTC. Variable domain in full (rest from reference TRBV5-5 and TRBJ2-7): DAGVTQSPTHLIKTRGQQVTLRCSPISGHKSVSWYQQVLGQGPQFIFQYYEKEERGRGNFPDRFSARQFPNYSSELNVNALLLGDSALYLCASSIRTGVAGEQYFGPGTRLTVT.